The TCR beta chain described here comes from a study of blood T cell repertoires in COVID-19. About the research overall: Donors in the United States, Italy and Spain gave samples during acute or convalescent COVID-19.

Germline assignment: CDR1 LGHDT and CDR2 YNNKEL (reference sequence). Trimming removed 1 base at V and 6 bases at J, with 7 bases between. The CDR3 sequence is 14 residues long. Source study methods: Amplification of reference gene primers provided the estimated nucleated cell counts. Repertoires were generated with immunoSEQ multiplex PCR, while TCRdb's copy carries only in-frame clones and drops some. D and trimming were read from the DNA, whereas the V and J calls and clone size are those reported in that table. In the table there are 270,000 or so clones, roughly 85% of which are singletons. The chain joins TRBV3-1 (or the pseudogene TRBV3-2) to TRBJ1-6; possible D gene TRBD1, 5 bases. The material sequenced was PBMCs or T cells enriched from blood (not recorded which). The TCR sequence derives from a woman between 50 and 59 years old who had been exposed to COVID-19. CDR3 bases: TGTGCCAGCAGCCAAGTTACAGGTAATTCACCCCTCCACTTT. Translated, it gives CASSQVTGNSPLHF.